A single sample gave rise to the 24 T cell receptor beta chains below, sequenced in a study of blood T cell repertoires in COVID-19. Measured with immunoSEQ multiplex PCR; TCRdb has only the in-frame clones, and not every one. The sample contains roughly 200,000 clones, roughly 80% of which appear only once. Sequenced input: PBMCs or T cells enriched from blood (not recorded which). Every receptor here comes from a middle-aged man who had recovered from COVID-19.

The V gene is TRBV7-2, the J gene TRBJ1-2; 7 bases are a match to TRBD1. Germline trimming cut 6 bases from V and 0 bases from J; bases unmatched to any gene: 16. This CDR3 is 18 amino acids long. CDR1 SGHTA and CDR2 FQGNSA come from the germline V gene. The CDR3: CASRPSQGGRGANYGYTF. CDR3 in DNA: TGTGCCAGCAGGCCATCCCAGGGGGGCAGGGGAGCTAACTATGGCTACACCTTC.

The chain recombines TRBV3-1 (or the pseudogene TRBV3-2) with TRBJ2-3, with D maybe TRBD2 (6 bases). This CDR3 has 14 amino acids. CDR1 LGHDT and CDR2 YNNKEL come from the germline V gene (reference sequence). The V end was cut by 0 bases, the J end by 5 bases, with 9 bases between. The CDR3 loop is CASSQDLAQDTQYF. The DNA for the CDR3 is TGTGCCAGCAGCCAAGATCTAGCGCAAGATACGCAGTATTTT.

V and J are TRBV18 and TRBJ2-3; D is undetermined. The germline CDR1 and CDR2 sequences are KGHSH and LQKENI. The CDR3 runs to 17 residues. Trimming removed 3 bases from V and 0 bases from J, with 16 bases in between. CDR3 in DNA: TGTGCCAGCTCACCCCAGCAGGCAGCAGCTAGCACAGATACGCAGTATTTT. Its protein is CASSPQQAAASTDTQYF. Looking up the rest from reference TRBV18 and TRBJ2-3 gives the full variable domain: NAGVMQNPRHLVRRRGQEARLRCSPMKGHSHVYWYRQLPEEGLKFMVYLQKENIIDESGMPKERFSAEFPKEGPSILRIQQVVRGDSAAYFCASSPQQAAASTDTQYFGPGTRLTVL.

This clone turned up a few times. The rearrangement joins TRBV19 to TRBJ1-5; D may be TRBD1 (5 bases). Trimming shortened V by 5 bases and J by 7 bases, and 18 bases separated the two germline ends. The CDR3 is 15 residues long. CDR1 is LNHDA and CDR2 is SQIVND in the germline V gene (reference sequence). CDR3 bases: TGTGCCAGTAGTCAGCAGGGTGTCTGGGGACAGCCCCAGCATTTT. It codes for CASSQQGVWGQPQHF.

This clone was seen a few times. The rearrangement uses TRBV19 and TRBJ1-2; 7 bases agree with TRBD1. Germline-derived CDR1 and CDR2 are LNHDA and SQIVND (reference sequence). The CDR3 is made up of 14 amino acids. Trimming took 5 bases from V and 3 from J; bases not matched to a gene: 6. CDR3 DNA: TGTGCCAGTAGTCGACAGGGAGGCCACTATGGCTACACCTTC. Translated, it gives CASSRQGGHYGYTF.

This clone was counted a few times. The V and J genes are TRBV19 and TRBJ1-5, with D tentatively TRBD1 (5 bases). The ends were cut back, 5 bases at V and 5 bases at J, with 16 bases in the middle. Germline V CDR1 and CDR2: LNHDA, SQIVND (reference sequence). This CDR3 has 15 residues. This chain's CDR3 is CASSPTPREDQPQHF. CDR3 nucleotides: TGTGCCAGTAGTCCCACCCCCAGGGAGGATCAGCCCCAGCATTTT. Filled out from reference TRBV19 and TRBJ1-5, the complete variable domain reads DGGITQSPKYLFRKEGQNVTLSCEQNLNHDAMYWYRQDPGQGLRLIYYSQIVNDFQKGDIAEGYSVSREKKESFPLTVTSAQKNPTAFYLCASSPTPREDQPQHFGDGTRLSIL.

This clone was recorded once. The V and J genes are TRBV7-8 and TRBJ2-5, with 9 bases identical to TRBD2. The CDR3 totals 17 residues. The V gene's germline CDR1 is SGHVS and CDR2 FQNEAQ. Unmatched junction bases numbered 10, after V lost 0 bases and J lost 5 bases. CDR3 region: CASSLALWREGGETQYF. The CDR3 nucleotides are TGTGCCAGCAGCTTAGCCCTTTGGCGGGAGGGAGGGGAGACCCAGTACTTC.

The CDR3 sequence: CASSLVWDNPGYTF. CDR3 sequence (DNA): TGTGCCAGCAGCTTAGTTTGGGACAACCCCGGCTACACCTTC. The genes are TRBV7-9 and TRBJ1-2, with D possibly TRBD1 on 6 matching bases. There are 14 residues in the CDR3. V shed 1 base and J shed 8 bases, with 14 bases lying between them. CDR1 is SEHNR, CDR2 FQNEAQ, per germline (reference sequence).

This sequence joins TRBV30 and TRBJ2-1, with no clear D. Germline V gives CDR1 GTSNPN, CDR2 SVGIG (reference sequence). V dropped 7 bases and J dropped 0 bases, with 13 bases sitting between them. The length of the CDR3 is 14 residues. CDR3: CAYYASSSYNEQFF. The CDR3 bases are TGTGCCTACTACGCGTCGAGCTCCTACAATGAGCAGTTCTTC.

This rearrangement joins TRBV28 to TRBJ1-5, with TRBD1 matching 8 bases. The CDR3 spans 15 residues. Germline trimming cut 6 bases from V and 4 bases from J; bases unmatched to any gene: 8. Germline CDR1 reads MDHEN; CDR2 reads SYDVKM. CDR3 sequence reads: CASSQGQGRNQPQHF. DNA for the CDR3: TGTGCCAGCAGCCAAGGACAGGGCCGAAATCAGCCCCAGCATTTT.

CDR3 nucleotides: TGTGCCAGCAGCTTAGGGACAGGGGGGGGATACGAGCAGTACGTC. Protein: CASSLGTGGGYEQYV. The chain recombines TRBV7-2 with TRBJ2-7, with 10 bases lining up with TRBD1. This CDR3 is 15 amino acids long. Germline assignment: CDR1 SGHTA and CDR2 FQGNSA. The trim removed 1 base at V and 4 bases at J, leaving 4 bases unmatched.

V and J are TRBV5-1 and TRBJ1-1; D gene uncertain. The CDR3 consists of 14 residues. V dropped 0 bases and J dropped 1 base, with 7 bases sitting between them. Germline CDR1 reads SGHRS; CDR2 reads YFSETQ. The CDR3 sequence: CASSLEARNTEAFF. The CDR3 region has the DNA TGCGCCAGCAGCTTGGAAGCTAGGAACACTGAAGCTTTCTTT.

The gene calls are TRBV19 and TRBJ2-1; 11 bases map to TRBD1. Trimming cost V 4 bases and J 10 bases; bases outside gene matches: 6. Germline V gene sequence: CDR1 LNHDA, CDR2 SQIVND (reference sequence). The CDR3 contains 14 residues. CDR3 protein: CASSKGQGVDEQFF. The CDR3 DNA reads as TGTGCCAGTAGTAAGGGACAGGGGGTGGACGAGCAGTTCTTC.

The chain uses TRBV4-1 and TRBJ1-6; 7 bases agree with TRBD1. The length of the CDR3 is 16 residues. CDR1 is MGHRA and CDR2 is YSYEKL in the germline V gene. V lost 6 bases, J lost 0 bases, and 5 bases stayed unmatched. The CDR3 DNA is TGCGCCAGCAGACAGGGACAGAGCTCCTATAATTCACCCCTCCACTTT. It translates to CASRQGQSSYNSPLHF.

This clone was observed a single time. The gene calls are TRBV19 and TRBJ2-3; 10 positions match TRBD2. Germline trimming cut 4 bases from V and 6 bases from J; bases unmatched to any gene: 4. This CDR3 has 14 residues. Germline values: CDR1 LNHDA, CDR2 SQIVND (reference sequence). The CDR3 protein is CASSTRTSGDTQYF. The CDR3 coding sequence is TGTGCCAGTAGTACGAGGACTAGCGGTGATACGCAGTATTTT.

The CDR3 nucleotides are TGCGCCAGCAGGCAAGGACAGGGAAGAACAGATACGCAGTATTTT. Translation: CASRQGQGRTDTQYF. The gene calls are TRBV5-1 and TRBJ2-3; 8 bases map to TRBD1. CDR3 length: 15 residues. Germline V gives CDR1 SGHRS, CDR2 YFSETQ. Germline trimming cut 5 bases from V and 3 bases from J; bases unmatched to any gene: 8.

The gene calls are TRBV18 and TRBJ1-5; 7 positions agree with TRBD1. Trimming took 6 bases from V and 7 from J; bases not matched to a gene: 6. CDR3 size: 13 residues. CDR1 is KGHSH and CDR2 is LQKENI in the germline V gene. CDR3 loop: CASSLDRAQPQHF. The CDR3 DNA reads as TGTGCCAGCTCGCTCGACAGGGCCCAGCCCCAGCATTTT.

The rearrangement joins TRBV7-2 to TRBJ2-4; the D is unclear. The V end was cut by 3 bases, the J end by 7 bases, with 13 bases between. Germline loops: CDR1 SGHTA, CDR2 FQGNSA. This CDR3 spans 14 amino acids. The CDR3 sequence: CASSLEQLTNIQYF. In DNA, the CDR3 is TGTGCCAGCAGCTTGGAACAGCTAACCAACATTCAGTACTTC.

The chain couples TRBV6-2 or TRBV6-3 to TRBJ2-3, with TRBD2 identical over 11 bases. With V trimmed by 5 bases and J by 0 bases, 13 bases remained unmatched. This CDR3 region has 19 residues. Germline V lookup: CDR1 MNHEY, CDR2 SVGEGT. The CDR3 here is CASSPSDLAGGPSTDTQYF. As DNA, the CDR3 is TGTGCCAGCAGTCCCTCGGACCTAGCGGGAGGACCTAGCACAGATACGCAGTATTTT.

This sequence joins TRBV28 and TRBJ1-2; 9 bases align to TRBD1. V trimming: 4 bases; J trimming: 4 bases; junction bases outside the gene matches: 1. There are 13 residues in the CDR3. Germline CDR1 is MDHEN and CDR2 is SYDVKM. CDR3 protein: CASSSGQGYGYTF. As DNA, the CDR3 is TGTGCCAGCAGTTCGGGACAGGGCTATGGCTACACCTTC.

J is TRBJ2-7 and V is TRBV6-2 or TRBV6-3; 10 bases are a match to TRBD2. V dropped 2 bases and J dropped 2; count of bases not matched to a gene: 3. From germline, CDR1 is MNHEY and CDR2 SVGEGT. The CDR3 covers 15 residues. For the CDR3, the DNA is TGTGCCAGCAGTTACCAGAGCGGGAGGGCCTACGAGCAGTACTTC. Its translation is CASSYQSGRAYEQYF.

This clone was counted only a few times. This chain links TRBV4-2 with TRBJ2-7, with D possibly matching TRBD1 (5 bases). CDR1 is LGHNA, CDR2 YNFKEQ, per germline. Trimming left V 0 bases short and J 5 bases short, with 14 bases between. The CDR3 is 15 amino acids. In DNA form, the CDR3 reads TGTGCCAGCAGCCAAGAGACAGCCCCTTTGCACGAGCAGTACTTC. Translation: CASSQETAPLHEQYF.

The chain couples TRBV7-2 to TRBJ1-2, with D tentatively TRBD1 (6 bases). There are 15 residues in the CDR3. V lost 4 bases and J lost 6, with 18 bases in between. The germline gives CDR1 SGHTA, CDR2 FQGNSA. The CDR3 sequence: CASSYNRVWWDGYTF. The CDR3 DNA follows: TGTGCCAGCAGCTACAACAGGGTTTGGTGGGATGGCTACACCTTC.

This chain joins TRBV18 and TRBJ2-1, with 8 bases matching TRBD1. This CDR3 spans 15 amino acids. The V and J ends lost 6 bases and 0 bases, in that order; junction bases with no gene match: 4. Germline assignment: CDR1 KGHSH and CDR2 LQKENI. CDR3 bases: TGTGCCAGCTCCCGACAGGGGAGCTCCTACAATGAGCAGTTCTTC. Translation gives CASSRQGSSYNEQFF.